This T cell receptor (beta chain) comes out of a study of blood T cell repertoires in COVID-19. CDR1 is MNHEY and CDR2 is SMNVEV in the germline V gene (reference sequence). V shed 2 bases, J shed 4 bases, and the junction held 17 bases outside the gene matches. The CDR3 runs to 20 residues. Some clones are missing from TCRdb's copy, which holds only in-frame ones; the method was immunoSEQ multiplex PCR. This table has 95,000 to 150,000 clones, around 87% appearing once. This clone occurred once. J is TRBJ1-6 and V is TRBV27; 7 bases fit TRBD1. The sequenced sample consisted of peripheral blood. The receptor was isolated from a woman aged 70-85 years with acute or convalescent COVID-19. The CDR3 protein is CASSLQPNPWDSRYNSPLHF. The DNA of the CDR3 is TGTGCCAGCAGTTTACAACCTAACCCCTGGGACAGCCGTTATAATTCACCCCTCCACTTT.